One sample yielded the 21 T cell receptor beta chains listed below, sequenced in a study of cytomegalovirus exposure and HLA in healthy donors. The PCR was carried out with 60 Vbeta primers and 13 Jbeta primers. The method was immunoSEQ multiplex PCR; TCRdb's version includes in-frame clones alone and lacks a portion of them. The data contain roughly 100,000 clones, approximately 72% of them singletons. Sequencing input: PBMCs. The receptors shown here come from a woman aged 40 to 50 in good health and CMV-seronegative.

The chain is built from TRBV4-3 and TRBJ2-7, with 9 bases lining up with TRBD2. The CDR3 spans 18 residues. Germline V gene data show CDR1 as LGHNA and CDR2 as YSLEER. After removal of 0 bases from V and 0 bases from J, the junction contained 9 bases not matched to a gene. The CDR3 bases are TGCGCCAGCAGCCAAGATGAGGAGGCTAGCGGGACCTCCTACGAGCAGTACTTC. Encoded protein: CASSQDEEASGTSYEQYF.

Only a few counts were recorded for this clone. V gene TRBV19 combines with J gene TRBJ2-2, with D tentatively TRBD2 (6 bases). V dropped 1 base and J dropped 2 bases, with 8 bases sitting between them. CDR3 size: 15 residues. Germline values: CDR1 LNHDA, CDR2 SQIVND (reference sequence). The CDR3 region is CASSIVAGNTGELFF. The CDR3 nucleotides read TGTGCCAGTAGTATAGTGGCGGGAAACACCGGGGAGCTGTTTTTT.

This clone was detected a few times. V gene TRBV6-1 combines with J gene TRBJ1-1; 7 positions agree with TRBD1. Germline CDR1 is MNHNS and CDR2 is SASEGT. CDR3 size: 15 residues. V was pared by 6 bases and J by 0 bases, with 7 bases of the junction left unmatched. DNA for the CDR3: TGTGCCAGCAGCTTGGGACAGCTGATGAACACTGAAGCTTTCTTT. It is translated as CASSLGQLMNTEAFF.

In DNA, the CDR3 is TGTGCCAGAAGCCCCGGCCGGGGTCCTCTATTGACGGAGACCCAGTACTTC. Protein product: CARSPGRGPLLTETQYF. The J gene is TRBJ2-5, the V gene TRBV5-3; perhaps TRBD2 as D (5 bases). TRBV5-3 is an open reading frame whose function is uncertain. CDR3 length equals 17 residues. The V and J ends lost 4 bases and 5 bases respectively, with 24 bases between them.

This clone occurred once. CDR3 loop: CASSPDRDGEQFF. The CDR3 nucleotides are TGTGCCAGCAGCCCAGACAGGGACGGTGAGCAGTTCTTC. The chain uses TRBV7-2 and TRBJ2-1, with TRBD1 identical over 7 bases. CDR3 length equals 13 residues. Germline V gene lookup returns CDR1 SGHTA and CDR2 FQGNSA. Trimming removed 5 bases from V and 9 bases from J; junction bases left unmatched: 7.

This clone was counted only a few times. The chain links TRBV5-1 to TRBJ2-7; possibly TRBD1 for D (6 bases). The V end lost 0 bases, the J end lost 4 bases, and 17 bases lay between the germline ends. This CDR3 spans 16 amino acids. Germline CDR1 and CDR2: SGHRS and YFSETQ. This CDR3 is CASSLDTGLWTYEQYF. As DNA, the CDR3 is TGCGCCAGCAGCTTGGATACAGGGTTATGGACATACGAGCAGTACTTC. Together with reference TRBV5-1 and TRBJ2-7, the CDR3 gives the full variable domain: KAGVTQTPRYLIKTRGQQVTLSCSPISGHRSVSWYQQTPGQGLQFLFEYFSETQRNKGNFPGRFSGRQFSNSRSEMNVSTLELGDSALYLCASSLDTGLWTYEQYFGPGTRLTVT.

This clone has a handful of counts. The rearrangement links TRBV27 to TRBJ1-3; 8 nucleotides match TRBD1. There are 15 residues in the CDR3. V was clipped by 2 bases and J by 3 bases; unmatched bases: 3. The germline gives CDR1 MNHEY, CDR2 SMNVEV (reference sequence). CDR3 coding DNA: TGTGCCAGCAGTTTAGACAGGGGAGGTGGAAACACCATATATTTT. It is translated as CASSLDRGGGNTIYF.

This chain connects TRBV19 to TRBJ2-7; D gene uncertain. Germline CDR1 and CDR2: LNHDA and SQIVND (reference sequence). Trimming removed 1 base from V and 2 bases from J, with 6 bases in between. The CDR3 consists of 13 residues. In DNA form, the CDR3 reads TGTGCCAGTAGTATAGGTCAGGCCTACGAGCAGTACTTC. Translated: CASSIGQAYEQYF.

The rearrangement uses TRBV28 and TRBJ2-7; 14 nucleotides agree with TRBD2. Trimming removed 6 bases from V and 2 bases from J; junction bases left unmatched: 12. The CDR3 spans 18 residues. Germline V gene data show CDR1 as MDHEN and CDR2 as SYDVKM. The CDR3 DNA follows: TGTGCCAGCAGAATTAGGGGACTAGCGGGAGCCCCGCCCTACGAGCAGTACTTC. Residues: CASRIRGLAGAPPYEQYF.

This clone was seen more than once but under ten times. The chain carries TRBV7-2 and TRBJ1-2; 7 bases map to TRBD1. V trimming: 4 bases; J trimming: 8 bases; junction bases outside the gene matches: 10. Per the germline V gene, CDR1 is SGHTA and CDR2 is FQGNSA. The CDR3 is 14 residues long. The CDR3: CASSSRGQRTGYTF. As DNA, the CDR3 is TGTGCCAGCAGCTCGAGGGGACAGCGAACCGGCTACACCTTC.

This rearrangement joins TRBV9 to TRBJ1-1; D is undetermined. This CDR3 spans 15 amino acids. With 3 bases removed from V and 0 bases from J, the gap between germline ends came to 12 bases. CDR1 SGDLS and CDR2 YYNGEE come from the germline V gene. CDR3: CASSAAGKMNTEAFF. Written as DNA, the CDR3 is TGTGCCAGCAGCGCCGCGGGGAAAATGAACACTGAAGCTTTCTTT.

The chain employs TRBV5-4 and TRBJ1-3; D is ambiguous. CDR3 length equals 13 residues. Trimming removed 0 bases from V and 6 bases from J, with 7 bases in between. Germline values: CDR1 SGHNT, CDR2 YYREEE (reference sequence). The CDR3 protein is CASSLAGLNTIYF. In DNA, the CDR3 is TGTGCCAGCAGCTTGGCGGGGTTAAACACCATATATTTT.

The rearrangement uses TRBV7-8 and TRBJ2-2, with TRBD2 identical over 11 bases. This CDR3 comprises 15 residues. Germline V gene data show CDR1 as SGHVS and CDR2 as FQNEAQ. V shed 5 bases and J 7 bases; nucleotides not matched to a gene: 6. The CDR3 sequence: CASSPTSGRNGELFF. The CDR3 coding sequence is TGTGCCAGCAGCCCTACTAGCGGGAGAAACGGGGAGCTGTTTTTT.

The V call is TRBV10-3, the J call TRBJ1-1; TRBD1 is a possible D gene (6 bases). This CDR3 spans 16 amino acids. Per germline, CDR1 ENHRY and CDR2 SYGVKD. V was clipped by 10 bases and J by 1 base, with 22 bases between them. The chain's CDR3 is CATMGVGGRPNTEAFF. The CDR3 DNA is TGTGCCACCATGGGGGTAGGGGGACGTCCGAACACTGAAGCTTTCTTT.

V usage is TRBV2 and J usage is TRBJ1-1; D is ambiguous. The V gene's germline CDR1 is SNHLY and CDR2 FYNNEI. Between the trimmed V and J ends, which lost 10 bases and 7 bases, there was a span of 13 bases. The CDR3 runs 11 residues. CDR3 amino acids: CAIRTADEAFF. The CDR3 DNA reads TGTGCCATCAGAACGGCGGATGAAGCTTTCTTT.

This clone has only one observation. V usage is TRBV27 and J usage is TRBJ2-5; tentatively, D is TRBD1 (6 bases). V shed 6 bases and J shed 4 bases, with 21 bases lying between them. CDR1 is MNHEY, CDR2 SMNVEV, per germline (reference sequence). The CDR3 covers 16 residues. This CDR3 reads CASSRTGPQAPETQYF. CDR3 DNA sequence: TGTGCCAGCAGCCGCACAGGGCCGCAAGCCCCAGAGACCCAGTACTTC.

This chain uses TRBV5-4 with TRBJ2-1, with TRBD2 matching over 8 bases. J lost 6 bases, V lost 0 bases, and 5 bases had no gene match. The CDR3 extends over 15 amino acids. Germline loops: CDR1 SGHNT, CDR2 YYREEE (reference sequence). The chain's CDR3 is CASSLVGRASNEQFF. The CDR3 DNA is TGTGCCAGCAGCTTGGTCGGGAGGGCCAGCAATGAGCAGTTCTTC.

The chain is built from TRBV5-1 and TRBJ1-2; TRBD1 matches 9 bases. V lost 3 bases and J lost 2; bases outside the gene matches: 11. This CDR3 is 17 amino acids long. Germline lookup yields CDR1 SGHRS and CDR2 YFSETQ. For the CDR3, the DNA is TGCGCCAGCAGCTGGACCGGGACAGGGAGAAAAAACTATGGCTACACCTTC. Encoded protein: CASSWTGTGRKNYGYTF.

This rearrangement joins TRBV6-5 to TRBJ2-1; D is possibly TRBD2 (5 bases). Germline lookup yields CDR1 MNHEY and CDR2 SVGAGI. V dropped 5 bases and J dropped 2 bases, with 13 bases sitting between them. CDR3 size: 15 residues. The CDR3 region has the DNA TGTGCCAGCAGTGCCCTCCGGGGAACCTACAATGAGCAGTTCTTC. This translates into CASSALRGTYNEQFF.

The chain carries TRBV11-2 and TRBJ2-7; 9 bases fit TRBD2. Germline CDR1 reads SGHAT; CDR2 reads FQNNGV. After removal of 3 bases from V and 2 bases from J, the junction contained 2 bases not matched to a gene. CDR3 length equals 14 residues. DNA for the CDR3: TGTGCCAGCAGCTTGCGGGAGGGCCCCTACGAGCAGTACTTC. Translated, it gives CASSLREGPYEQYF.

The chain is built from TRBV7-6 and TRBJ2-1; D is perhaps TRBD1 (6 bases). CDR1 and CDR2 from the germline V gene are SGHVS and FNYEAQ. CDR3 length equals 15 residues. Between the trimmed V and J ends, which lost 1 base and 3 bases, there was a span of 10 bases. The CDR3 spells CASSLGGGIYNEQFF. In DNA form, the CDR3 reads TGTGCCAGCAGCTTAGGAGGGGGAATCTACAATGAGCAGTTCTTC.